The present entry profiles one T cell receptor beta chain with its context. These data come from a study of blood T cell repertoires in COVID-19. As for the study in general: Specimens from acute and convalescent COVID-19 originated in the United States, Italy and Spain.

The CDR3 contains 14 residues. Germline CDR1 SNHLY, CDR2 FYNNEI. V shed 3 bases, J shed 11 bases, and the junction held 9 bases outside the gene matches. Authors' data handling: The assay estimated nucleated cells by amplifying reference gene primers. The method was immunoSEQ multiplex PCR; TCRdb's version includes in-frame clones alone and lacks a portion of them. V and J calls and clone size follow that table, whereas D and trimming were derived from the DNA. Of hundreds of thousands of clones in the sample, roughly 88% were seen once. Specimen: peripheral blood. The receptor was isolated from a woman in her 70s with COVID-19, enrolled during active disease. The V call is TRBV2, the J call TRBJ1-2; TRBD1 matches at 10 bases. CDR3 in DNA: TGTGCCAGCAGTGATACCGGGACAGGGGATAGATACACCTTC. Its protein product is CASSDTGTGDRYTF.